Below, 19 T cell receptor beta chains from the same sample are listed, as sequenced in a study of blood T cell repertoires in COVID-19 (dated by TCRdb to 2020 to 2022). The receptor library was made with the immunoSEQ multiplex PCR assay. Held by TCRdb, this immuneACCESS table contains in-frame sequences only and omits some clones. Under half of the omission traces to an unresolved V gene where checked; the cause of the rest is unknown. In this sample the table shows approximately 150,000 clones, roughly 89% of which occur a single time. Of the sample, 3% to 4.5% falls within the top ten clones. Sequencing input: peripheral blood. The receptor source for this set is a woman between 55 and 75 years old who had recovered from COVID-19.

The chain employs TRBV6-5 and TRBJ2-1; tentative D call: TRBD2 (5 bases). This CDR3 region has 14 residues. V shed 11 bases and J shed 1 base, with 15 bases lying between them. In germline, CDR1 is MNHEY, CDR2 SVGAGI. Written as DNA, the CDR3 is TGTGCCGGCCAGCGGACGGGATCCTACAATGAGCAGTTCTTC. This encodes CAGQRTGSYNEQFF.

As to this clone: Relative to the germline gene, one junction end is altered; a read error may explain this. The CDR3 spells CASSFRDNRGGLFF. The CDR3 bases are TGTGCCAGCAGCTTCCGGGATAACCGAGGGGGGCTGTTTTTT. The chain employs TRBV7-9 and TRBJ2-2; a possible D gene is TRBD1 (6 bases). Germline values: CDR1 SEHNR, CDR2 FQNEAQ (reference sequence). The CDR3 runs 14 residues.

The V and J genes are TRBV4-3 and TRBJ2-1, with 7 bases that match TRBD2. CDR3 length equals 13 residues. From germline, CDR1 is LGHNA and CDR2 YSLEER. V lost 4 bases, J lost 4 bases, and 1 base stayed unmatched. Written as DNA, the CDR3 is TGCGCCAGCAGCCGGGACTATTACAATGAGCAGTTCTTC. Residues: CASSRDYYNEQFF.

The rearrangement joins TRBV4-2 to TRBJ2-1; 9 bases are a match to TRBD2. Germline lookup yields CDR1 LGHNA and CDR2 YNFKEQ. V was clipped by 0 bases and J by 3 bases; unmatched bases: 3. The CDR3 has 16 amino acids. CDR3 coding DNA: TGTGCCAGCAGCCAAGATGCAGCGGGGGGCTACAATGAGCAGTTCTTC. Protein sequence: CASSQDAAGGYNEQFF.

The table lists this clone with a count of one. The chain recombines TRBV4-1 with TRBJ1-1; tentative D call: TRBD1 (6 bases). The V end was cut by 2 bases, the J end by 10 bases, with 20 bases between. CDR3 size: 15 residues. Germline V lookup: CDR1 MGHRA, CDR2 YSYEKL. The DNA for the CDR3 is TGCGCCAGCAGCCAACCTGTCAACAGACAGGTAGGAGCTTTCTTT. The encoded protein is CASSQPVNRQVGAFF.

The chain employs TRBV5-1 and TRBJ2-1, with 12 bases identical to TRBD2. Germline V gene data show CDR1 as SGHRS and CDR2 as YFSETQ. This CDR3 contains 18 residues. V dropped 0 bases and J dropped 0; count of bases not matched to a gene: 4. This CDR3 is CASSLGTSGGHSYNEQFF. DNA of the CDR3: TGCGCCAGCAGCTTGGGAACTAGCGGGGGGCACTCCTACAATGAGCAGTTCTTC.

The chain couples TRBV6-6 to TRBJ1-2; TRBD1 agrees at 8 bases. The germline V gene encodes CDR1 MNHNY and CDR2 SVGAGI (reference sequence). The CDR3 covers 13 residues. The trim removed 6 bases at V and 2 bases at J, leaving 2 bases unmatched. The CDR3 sequence: CASRRQGNYGYTF. CDR3 sequence (DNA): TGTGCCAGCAGACGACAGGGGAACTATGGCTACACCTTC.

This rearrangement joins TRBV4-1 to TRBJ1-2, with 12 bases that match TRBD1. The V gene end was trimmed by 3 bases and the J gene end by 5 bases; junction bases not matched to a gene: 10. CDR1 is MGHRA, CDR2 YSYEKL, per germline. The CDR3 covers 17 residues. CDR3 region: CASSHRPPGQGAYGYTF. The CDR3 coding sequence is TGCGCCAGCAGCCACAGACCCCCGGGACAGGGGGCATATGGCTACACCTTC.

In its sample, this clone was seen many times. The gene calls are TRBV5-1 and TRBJ1-1; no definite D call. Per germline, CDR1 SGHRS and CDR2 YFSETQ. With 5 bases removed from V and 3 bases from J, the gap between germline ends came to 20 bases. The CDR3 consists of 16 residues. The CDR3 nucleotides are TGCGCCAGCAGTGTAGGTCTAGGATTAAGCGACACTGAAGCTTTCTTT. Amino acid sequence: CASSVGLGLSDTEAFF.

The chain recombines TRBV11-2 with TRBJ2-5; weak D call: TRBD2 (5 bases). The germline gives CDR1 SGHAT, CDR2 FQNNGV. V was shortened by 5 bases and J by 7 bases, with 17 bases between the two germline ends. This CDR3 has 14 amino acids. CDR3 loop: CASSPPTRDGTQYF. CDR3 coding DNA: TGTGCCAGCAGCCCACCCACTAGAGATGGGACCCAGTACTTC.

The chain carries TRBV6-1 and TRBJ1-3, with D uncertain. Germline CDR1 and CDR2: MNHNS and SASEGT. The CDR3 is 18 residues long. Trimming cost V 0 bases and J 4 bases, with 19 bases left between them. The CDR3 sequence: CASSEAPRSNSAGNTIYF. In nucleotides, the CDR3 is TGTGCCAGCAGTGAAGCGCCCCGCTCAAACAGTGCCGGAAACACCATATATTTT.

The chain has TRBV5-1 and TRBJ1-4; D remains unclear. The V end was cut by 4 bases, the J end by 0 bases, with 16 bases between. The CDR3 loop spans 17 amino acids. Germline CDR1 SGHRS, CDR2 YFSETQ. CDR3 nucleotide sequence: TGCGCCAGCAGCGCCCTGGGGAGTACTGCAACTAATGAAAAACTGTTTTTT. This translates into CASSALGSTATNEKLFF.

The chain combines TRBV9 with TRBJ2-1, with 11 positions matching TRBD2. V lost 4 bases to trimming and J lost 5 bases; unmatched junction nucleotides: 5. CDR1 and CDR2 from the germline V gene are SGDLS and YYNGEE. The CDR3 covers 15 residues. The CDR3 loop is CASSRLGLADNEQFF. The CDR3, as DNA: TGTGCCAGCAGCCGGCTGGGACTAGCGGACAATGAGCAGTTCTTC.

This clone was observed a handful of times. The rearrangement joins TRBV5-4 to TRBJ2-3; TRBD2 matches 8 bases. The CDR3 is 14 residues long. J gave up 1 base and V 6 bases, and 4 bases lay outside the gene matches. From germline, CDR1 is SGHNT and CDR2 YYREEE (reference sequence). CDR3 loop: CASTLGGGTDTQYF. The DNA for the CDR3 is TGTGCCAGCACTCTCGGGGGGGGCACAGATACGCAGTATTTT.

V gene TRBV5-1 combines with J gene TRBJ2-3; tentatively, D is TRBD2 (6 bases). The CDR3 length is 14 residues. Trimming took 0 bases from V and 3 from J, leaving 8 bases between them. Germline V gene data show CDR1 as SGHRS and CDR2 as YFSETQ. The CDR3 protein is CASSLGDSTDTQYF. The DNA of the CDR3 is TGCGCCAGCAGCTTGGGGGACTCGACAGATACGCAGTATTTT.

The chain is built from TRBV4-2 and TRBJ1-5; D gene ambiguous. CDR3 length equals 13 residues. V was cut by 1 base and J by 5 bases, with 6 bases left in between. Germline loops: CDR1 LGHNA, CDR2 YNFKEQ. The CDR3 region is CASSQGSDQPQHF. DNA for the CDR3: TGTGCCAGCAGCCAAGGCAGTGATCAGCCCCAGCATTTT.

The CDR3 protein is CASSQVGSPLGQGSSNTEAFF. The CDR3 DNA reads as TGTGCCAGCAGCCAAGTAGGCTCCCCCCTTGGACAGGGGTCTTCGAACACTGAAGCTTTCTTT. The V call is TRBV4-2, the J call TRBJ1-1; the match to TRBD1 covers 9 bases. CDR1 is LGHNA, CDR2 YNFKEQ, per germline. CDR3 length: 21 amino acids. Trimming at V came to 1 base and at J to 1 base, leaving 19 bases not matched to a gene.

J is TRBJ2-7 and V is TRBV10-3; 11 nucleotides match TRBD1. V dropped 7 bases and J dropped 6; count of bases not matched to a gene: 8. The CDR3 sequence is 14 residues long. Germline V lookup: CDR1 ENHRY, CDR2 SYGVKD. In nucleotides, the CDR3 is TGTGCCATCACCCAAGGGACAGGGGGAGGCGAGCAGTACTTC. Residues: CAITQGTGGGEQYF.

V is TRBV28 and J is TRBJ2-3, with D unclear. Germline-derived CDR1 and CDR2 are MDHEN and SYDVKM. With 5 bases removed from V and 7 bases from J, the gap between germline ends came to 10 bases. CDR3 length: 12 amino acids. CDR3 sequence: CASSDLLYTQYF. The CDR3 DNA reads TGTGCCAGCAGTGACTTACTATATACGCAGTATTTT.